This entry features one T cell receptor beta chain sequence. This entry is derived from a study of blood T cell repertoires in COVID-19. Study information: The origin of the acute and convalescent COVID-19 samples was the United States, Italy and Spain. T cells, B-cell-depleted T cells, or PBMCs provided the cDNA or gDNA that served as material.

This CDR3 is 14 amino acids long. Germline CDR1 SGHRS, CDR2 YFSETQ. Deletions cut 4 bases from V and 2 bases from J, with 11 bases between. It was during active infection that Seattle patients were enrolled and then longitudinally followed. In the study's own analysis: Nucleated cell number was recorded as an estimate derived from reference gene primer amplification. Some clones are missing from TCRdb's copy, which holds only in-frame ones; the method was immunoSEQ multiplex PCR. That table gives V, J and clone size, and the DNA gave D and trimming. The sample includes 150,000 to 250,000 clones, roughly 80% seen only once; the top ten take 5.5% to 7%.

This sequence joins TRBV5-1 and TRBJ2-3, with D perhaps TRBD2 (6 bases). The clonotype was recovered from a woman aged 40-49 years with COVID-19, enrolled during active disease. Source material: peripheral blood. The CDR3 sequence: CASSVGDSTDTQYF. In DNA, the CDR3 is TGCGCCAGCAGCGTAGGGGACTCCACAGATACGCAGTATTTT.